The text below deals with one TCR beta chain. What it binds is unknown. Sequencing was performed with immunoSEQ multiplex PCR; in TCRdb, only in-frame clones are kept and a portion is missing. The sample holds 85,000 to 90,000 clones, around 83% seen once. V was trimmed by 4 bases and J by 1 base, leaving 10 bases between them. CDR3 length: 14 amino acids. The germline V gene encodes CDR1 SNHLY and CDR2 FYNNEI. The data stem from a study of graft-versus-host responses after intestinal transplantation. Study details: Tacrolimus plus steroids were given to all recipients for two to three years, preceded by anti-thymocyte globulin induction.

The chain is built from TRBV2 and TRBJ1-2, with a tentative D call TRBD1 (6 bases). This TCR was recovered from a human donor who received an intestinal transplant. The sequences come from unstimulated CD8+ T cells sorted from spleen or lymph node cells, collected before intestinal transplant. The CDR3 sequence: CASSVGGRNYGYTF. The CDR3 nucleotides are TGTGCCAGCAGTGTGGGGGGGCGTAACTATGGCTACACCTTC.